Shown below are 11 T cell receptor beta chains from a single sample sequenced in a study of Tregs in tolerant kidney transplant recipients (dated by TCRdb to about 2019). Library generation was performed with the immunoSEQ multiplex PCR assay. Here the immuneACCESS table is served through TCRdb, limited to in-frame sequences with V and J called. Missing clones are a known gap in these copies; in checked studies unresolved V genes cover under half, and the rest lacks a known reason. The sample table holds some 10,000 clones. 25% to 30% of the sample goes to the ten largest clones. Related donors were used in the transplants with nonmyeloablative bone marrow transplantation, and mixed chimerism was transient in the human trials. The input for sequencing was CD8+ T cells from blood (PBMCs), taken 24 months after the transplant. The receptor source for this set is a human patient who received a combined kidney and bone marrow transplant. Following a transplant, a fraction of the T cells may be traceable to the graft donor.

As concerns this clone: The read is 3 residues too short to cover the CDR3 end, so that end is filled in from the germline J gene. The chain is built from TRBV7-3 and TRBJ2-7; D might be TRBD2 (6 bases). Germline-derived CDR1 and CDR2 are SGHTA and FQGTGA. The CDR3 length is 17 residues. V shed 6 bases and J shed 6 bases, with 27 bases lying between them. The CDR3 DNA, read in part, is TGTGCCAGCAGTTTACTTGTCCGGGACTTGCCTTTTTGCGAG. Translated: CASSLLVRDLPFCE. From start to end, the CDR3 is CASSLLVRDLPFCEQYF.

In the case of this clone: Read data end 3 residues before the CDR3 end; the end is taken from the germline J gene. This chain links TRBV5-6 with TRBJ2-5, with D perhaps matching TRBD1 (5 bases). The CDR3 has 13 amino acids. CDR1 is SGHDT, CDR2 YYEEEE, per germline. V was cut by 5 bases and J by 1 base, with 9 bases left in between. The chain's CDR3 is CASRPDSQETQYF. The part of the CDR3 DNA that was read is TGTGCCAGCAGACCCGACAGCCAAGAGACC.

As for this clone: The CDR3 end lies 3 residues beyond the end of the read and is filled in from the germline J gene. The V gene is TRBV20-1, the J gene TRBJ2-7; a possible D gene is TRBD2 (6 bases). This CDR3 contains 11 residues. Trimming took 4 bases from V and 3 from J, leaving 7 bases between them. CDR1 is DFQATT and CDR2 is SNEGSKA in the germline V gene (reference sequence). CDR3 DNA, as far as it was read: TGCAGTGCTAATAGCGGCTACGAG. Translated, it gives CSANSGYE. In full, the CDR3 is CSANSGYEQYF.

About this clone itself: The read terminates 3 residues before the CDR3 end, so the remaining end is supplied by the germline J gene. The chain uses TRBV9 and TRBJ2-1; 11 bases fit TRBD2. J lost 6 bases, V lost 1 base, and 15 bases had no gene match. Germline CDR1 is SGDLS and CDR2 is YYNGEE. The length of the CDR3 is 19 residues. CDR3 DNA, as far as it was read: TGTGCCAGCAGCGTAATTAGTTCCGGGACTAGCGGAGGGAGCAATGAG. It is translated as CASSVISSGTSGGSNE. The whole CDR3 sequence reads CASSVISSGTSGGSNEQFF.

In terms of frequency, this clone is large. With the read ending 3 residues before the CDR3 end, the germline J gene is used to fill in that end. The V and J genes are TRBV11-3 and TRBJ2-3, with D perhaps TRBD1 (7 bases). This CDR3 contains 15 residues. Per germline, CDR1 SGHNT and CDR2 YENEEA. V gave up 7 bases and J gave up 5 bases, with 19 bases separating them. CDR3: CASKGRPQGGDTQYF. Incomplete CDR3 DNA: TGTGCCAGCAAAGGCAGGCCTCAGGGGGGAGATACG.

About this clone itself: The missing CDR3 end, 3 residues past where the read stops, is filled in from the germline J gene. The chain carries TRBV19 and TRBJ2-2, with TRBD2 identical over 8 bases. CDR1 and CDR2 (germline): LNHDA, SQIVND (reference sequence). The CDR3 has 15 amino acids. V was pared by 7 bases and J by 5 bases, with 9 bases of the junction left unmatched. The sequenced part of the CDR3 DNA is TGTGCCAGTAAAACCTTAGCGGGGCTAACCGGGGAG. This encodes CASKTLAGLTGE. The whole CDR3 sequence reads CASKTLAGLTGELFF.

To note about this clone: Read sequence stops 3 residues before the CDR3 end, and the germline J gene provides the missing end. The gene calls are TRBV19 and TRBJ1-1; D ambiguous. The CDR3 has 12 residues. Trimming took off 5 bases at V and 0 bases at J, with 4 bases between the two ends. Germline V gives CDR1 LNHDA, CDR2 SQIVND (reference sequence). The chain's CDR3 is CASSYLNTEAFF. CDR3 bases read: TGTGCCAGTAGTTACTTGAACACTGAA.

The CDR3 loop is CASSYPTSGEETQYF. The CDR3 bases that were read are TGTGCCAGCAGTTACCCAACTAGCGGAGAAGAGACC. The J gene is TRBJ2-5, the V gene TRBV6-2 or TRBV6-3; TRBD2 aligns across 8 bases. The CDR3 goes on 3 residues after the read ends, and that part is filled in from the germline J gene. The germline CDR1 and CDR2 sequences are MNHEY and SVGEGT. There are 15 residues in the CDR3. The V and J ends lost 2 bases and 3 bases, in that order; junction bases with no gene match: 5.

Details on this clone: The read finishes 3 residues shy of the CDR3 end, and the germline J gene is used to complete it. This chain uses TRBV2 with TRBJ2-7; D might be TRBD2 (5 bases). Germline CDR1 and CDR2: SNHLY and FYNNEI. V was clipped by 1 base and J by 6 bases, with 10 bases between them. CDR3 size: 13 residues. CDR3 bases read: TGTGCCAGCAGTGAAGGAGGGCGTAGCGAG. This gives the protein CASSEGGRSE. The CDR3, in full, reads CASSEGGRSEQYF.

Remarks on this clone: The read terminates 3 residues before the CDR3 end, so the remaining end is supplied by the germline J gene. V and J are TRBV5-6 and TRBJ2-3, with TRBD1 matching over 7 bases. This CDR3 contains 13 residues. The J segment lost 3 bases and the V segment lost 4 bases, leaving 2 bases of the junction unmatched. Germline-derived CDR1 and CDR2 are SGHDT and YYEEEE. The CDR3 protein is CASSGRGTDTQYF. The DNA read from the CDR3 is TGTGCCAGCAGCGGCAGGGGGACAGATACG.

About this clone itself: The read terminates 3 residues before the CDR3 end, so the remaining end is supplied by the germline J gene. The chain combines TRBV19 with TRBJ2-7; 8 bases align to TRBD2. Germline assignment: CDR1 LNHDA and CDR2 SQIVND (reference sequence). The CDR3 sequence is 13 residues long. J was trimmed by 0 bases and V by 6 bases; bases with no gene match: 1. CDR3 loop: CASRSGGSYEQYF. CDR3 DNA, as far as it was read: TGTGCCAGTAGGAGCGGGGGCTCCTACGAG.